This T cell receptor beta chain was captured in a study of T cell responses to AZD1222 COVID-19 vaccine. Study-level results: Compared with day 0, the breadth and depth of the Spike-specific TCR repertoire rose significantly after two doses of AZD1222.

For this clone: The antigen is unknown.

CDR3 size: 15 residues. Germline-derived CDR1 and CDR2 are SGHNT and YYREEE (reference sequence). V dropped 5 bases and J dropped 0 bases, with 15 bases sitting between them. Using immunoSEQ multiplex PCR, the repertoire was profiled, and TCRdb retains in-frame clones only, with some absent. The data hold more than 140,000 clones, with around 92% observed a single time. The clonotype was recovered from an adult in good health. The chain joins TRBV5-4 to TRBJ2-7; D is tentatively TRBD1 or TRBD2 (5 bases each). The sequenced sample was peripheral blood, obtained on day 0 of AZD1222 vaccination. CDR3 sequence: CASSLGRDHSYEQYF. DNA of the CDR3: TGTGCCAGCAGTCTGGGTAGGGACCACTCCTACGAGCAGTACTTC.